This T cell receptor (beta chain) stems from a study of blood T cell repertoires in COVID-19. TCRdb keeps only in-frame clones here, not all; method: immunoSEQ multiplex PCR. The sample gives about 310,000 clones, approximately 88% of which show up once; 8% to 9% is in the top ten. The CDR3 is 15 residues long. Trimming removed 4 bases from V and 7 bases from J; junction bases left unmatched: 8. Germline V gene data show CDR1 as KGHSH and CDR2 as LQKENI. The clonotype was recovered from a woman under 30 who had recovered from COVID-19. Sequenced sample: PBMCs or T cells enriched from blood (not recorded which). V gene TRBV18 combines with J gene TRBJ2-7, with TRBD2 matching 12 bases. The DNA of the CDR3 is TGTGCCAGCTCACTTTCTAGCGGGGGGGCTCAAGAGCAGTACTTC. Protein product: CASSLSSGGAQEQYF.